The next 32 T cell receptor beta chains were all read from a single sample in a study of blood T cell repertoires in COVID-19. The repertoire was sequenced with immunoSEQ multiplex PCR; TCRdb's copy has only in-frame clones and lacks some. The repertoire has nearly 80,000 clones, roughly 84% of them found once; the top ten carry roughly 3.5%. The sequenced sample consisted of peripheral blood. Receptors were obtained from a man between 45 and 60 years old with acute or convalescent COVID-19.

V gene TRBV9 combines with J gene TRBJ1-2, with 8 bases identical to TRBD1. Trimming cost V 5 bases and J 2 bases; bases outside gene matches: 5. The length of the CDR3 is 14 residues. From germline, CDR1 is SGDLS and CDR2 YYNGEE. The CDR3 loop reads CASSKTGENYGYTF. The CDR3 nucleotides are TGTGCCAGCAGTAAGACAGGGGAGAACTATGGCTACACCTTC.

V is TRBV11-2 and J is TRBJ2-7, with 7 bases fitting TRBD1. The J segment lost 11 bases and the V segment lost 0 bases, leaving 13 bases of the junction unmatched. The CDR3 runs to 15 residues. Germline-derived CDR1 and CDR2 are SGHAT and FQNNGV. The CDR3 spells CASSLETRQGISEYF. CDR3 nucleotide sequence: TGTGCCAGCAGCTTAGAAACGAGACAGGGTATATCGGAGTACTTC.

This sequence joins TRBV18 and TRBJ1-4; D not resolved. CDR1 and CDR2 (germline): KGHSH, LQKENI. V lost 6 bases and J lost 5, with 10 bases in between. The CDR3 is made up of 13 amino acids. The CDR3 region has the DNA TGTGCCAGCTCGAGGGCGGAGAATGAAAAACTGTTTTTT. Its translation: CASSRAENEKLFF.

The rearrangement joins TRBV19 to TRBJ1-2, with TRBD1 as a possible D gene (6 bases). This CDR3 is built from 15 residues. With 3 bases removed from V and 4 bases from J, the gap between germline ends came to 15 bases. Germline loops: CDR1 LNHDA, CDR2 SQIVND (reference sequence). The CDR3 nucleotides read TGTGCCAGTAGTATCCCACAGGAGACAGGCTATGGCTACACCTTC. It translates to CASSIPQETGYGYTF.

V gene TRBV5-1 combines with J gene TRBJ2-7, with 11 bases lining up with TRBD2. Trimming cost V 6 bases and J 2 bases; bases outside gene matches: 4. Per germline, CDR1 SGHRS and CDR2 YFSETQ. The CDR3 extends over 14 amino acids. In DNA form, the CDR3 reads TGCGCCAGCACCCCGACTAGCGGGACCTACGAGCAGTACTTC. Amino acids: CASTPTSGTYEQYF.

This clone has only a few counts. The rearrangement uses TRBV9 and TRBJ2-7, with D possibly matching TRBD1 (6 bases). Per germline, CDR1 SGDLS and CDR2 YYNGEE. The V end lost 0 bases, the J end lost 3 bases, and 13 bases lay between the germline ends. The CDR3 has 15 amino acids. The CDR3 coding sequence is TGTGCCAGCAGCGTAGAGACAGGATCCCTCTACGAGCAGTACTTC. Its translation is CASSVETGSLYEQYF.

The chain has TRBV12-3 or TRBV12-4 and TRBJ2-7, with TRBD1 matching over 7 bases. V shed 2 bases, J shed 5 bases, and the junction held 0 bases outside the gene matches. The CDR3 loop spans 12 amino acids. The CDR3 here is CASSLTGDEQYF. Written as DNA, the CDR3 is TGTGCCAGCAGTTTAACAGGGGACGAGCAGTACTTC.

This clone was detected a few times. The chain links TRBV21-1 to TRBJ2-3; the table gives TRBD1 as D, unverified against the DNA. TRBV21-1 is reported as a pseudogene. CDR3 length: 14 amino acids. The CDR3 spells CASSKEDRVDTQYF. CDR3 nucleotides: TGTGCCAGCAGCAAAGAGGACAGGGTAGATACGCAGTATTTT.

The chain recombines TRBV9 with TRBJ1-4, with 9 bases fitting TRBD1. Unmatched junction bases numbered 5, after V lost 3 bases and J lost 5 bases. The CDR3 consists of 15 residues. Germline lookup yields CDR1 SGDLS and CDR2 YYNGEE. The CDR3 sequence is CASSARGTGNEKLFF. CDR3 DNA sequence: TGTGCCAGCAGCGCCAGGGGGACAGGGAATGAAAAACTGTTTTTT.

CDR3 DNA: TGTGCCAGCAGTCCCGGGACAGGCTACGAGCAGTACTTC. Translating it yields CASSPGTGYEQYF. The V gene is TRBV6-6, the J gene TRBJ2-7; 8 bases agree with TRBD1. The length of the CDR3 is 13 residues. V dropped 5 bases and J dropped 3; count of bases not matched to a gene: 3. Germline V lookup: CDR1 MNHNY, CDR2 SVGAGI (reference sequence).

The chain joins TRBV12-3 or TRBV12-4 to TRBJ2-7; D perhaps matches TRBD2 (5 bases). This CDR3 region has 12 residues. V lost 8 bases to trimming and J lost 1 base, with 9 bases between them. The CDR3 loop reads CASEGDSYEQYF. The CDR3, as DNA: TGTGCCAGCGAGGGTGATTCCTACGAGCAGTACTTC.

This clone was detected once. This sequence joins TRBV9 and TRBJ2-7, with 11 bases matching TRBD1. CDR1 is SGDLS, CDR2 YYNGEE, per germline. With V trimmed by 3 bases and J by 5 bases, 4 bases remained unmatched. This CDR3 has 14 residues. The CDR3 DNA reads TGTGCCAGCAGCGCCCGGGACAGGGGGGACGAGCAGTACTTC. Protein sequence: CASSARDRGDEQYF. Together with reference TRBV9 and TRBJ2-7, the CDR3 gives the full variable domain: DSGVTQTPKHLITATGQRVTLRCSPRSGDLSVYWYQQSLDQGLQFLIQYYNGEERAKGNILERFSAQQFPDLHSELNLSSLELGDSALYFCASSARDRGDEQYFGPGTRLTVT.

CDR3 protein: CASSYDFDGFYGYTF. CDR3 coding DNA: TGTGCCAGCAGTTATGATTTTGACGGGTTTTATGGCTACACCTTC. The chain joins TRBV6-5 to TRBJ1-2; no reliable D call. V lost 3 bases and J 5 bases, leaving 16 bases between the germline ends. This CDR3 has 15 residues. Per germline, CDR1 MNHEY and CDR2 SVGAGI.

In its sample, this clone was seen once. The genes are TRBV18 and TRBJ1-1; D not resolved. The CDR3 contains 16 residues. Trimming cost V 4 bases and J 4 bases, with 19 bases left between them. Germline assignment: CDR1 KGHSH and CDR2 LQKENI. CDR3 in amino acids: CASSQNSGSVGTEAFF. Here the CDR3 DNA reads TGTGCCAGCTCACAAAACTCCGGGTCAGTGGGCACTGAAGCTTTCTTT.

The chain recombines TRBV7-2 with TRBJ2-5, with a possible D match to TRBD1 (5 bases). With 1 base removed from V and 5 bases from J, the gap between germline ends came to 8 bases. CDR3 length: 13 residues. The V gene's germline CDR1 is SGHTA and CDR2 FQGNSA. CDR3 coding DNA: TGTGCCAGCAGCTTAGATCACAGGGAGACCCAGTACTTC. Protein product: CASSLDHRETQYF.

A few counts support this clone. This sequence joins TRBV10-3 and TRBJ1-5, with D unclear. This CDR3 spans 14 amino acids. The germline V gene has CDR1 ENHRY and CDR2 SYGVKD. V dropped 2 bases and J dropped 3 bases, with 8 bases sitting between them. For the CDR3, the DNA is TGTGCCATCAGTGAGGAAGCCGTCAATCAGCCCCAGCATTTT. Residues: CAISEEAVNQPQHF.

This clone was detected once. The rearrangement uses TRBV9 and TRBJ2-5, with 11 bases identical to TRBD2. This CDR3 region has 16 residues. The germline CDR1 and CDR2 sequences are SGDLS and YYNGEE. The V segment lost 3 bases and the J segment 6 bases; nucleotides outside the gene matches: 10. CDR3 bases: TGTGCCAGCAGCGCCCCGGGACTAGCGGCAGAAAAGACCCAGTACTTC. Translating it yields CASSAPGLAAEKTQYF.

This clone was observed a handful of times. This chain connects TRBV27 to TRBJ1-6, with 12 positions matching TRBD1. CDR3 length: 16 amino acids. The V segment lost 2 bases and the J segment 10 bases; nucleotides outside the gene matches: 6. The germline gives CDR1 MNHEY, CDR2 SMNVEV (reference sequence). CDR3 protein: CASSLVGTGGRSPLHF. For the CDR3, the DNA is TGTGCCAGCAGTTTAGTAGGGACAGGGGGCAGGTCACCCCTCCACTTT.

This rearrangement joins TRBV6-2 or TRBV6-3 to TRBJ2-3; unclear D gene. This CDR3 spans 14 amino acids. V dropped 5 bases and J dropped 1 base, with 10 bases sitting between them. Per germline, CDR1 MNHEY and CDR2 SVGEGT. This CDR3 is CASSGGVGTDTQYF. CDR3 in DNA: TGTGCCAGCAGTGGCGGTGTCGGCACAGATACGCAGTATTTT.

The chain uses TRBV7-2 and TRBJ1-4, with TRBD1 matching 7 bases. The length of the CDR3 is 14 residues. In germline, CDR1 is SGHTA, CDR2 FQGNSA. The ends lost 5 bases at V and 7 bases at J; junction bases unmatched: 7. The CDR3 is CASSRDREFEKLFF. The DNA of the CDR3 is TGTGCCAGCAGCCGGGACAGAGAATTTGAAAAACTGTTTTTT. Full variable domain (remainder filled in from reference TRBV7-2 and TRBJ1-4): GAGVSQSPSNKVTEKGKDVELRCDPISGHTALYWYRQSLGQGLEFLIYFQGNSAPDKSGLPSDRFSAERTGGSVSTLTIQRTQQEDSAVYLCASSRDREFEKLFFGSGTQLSVL.

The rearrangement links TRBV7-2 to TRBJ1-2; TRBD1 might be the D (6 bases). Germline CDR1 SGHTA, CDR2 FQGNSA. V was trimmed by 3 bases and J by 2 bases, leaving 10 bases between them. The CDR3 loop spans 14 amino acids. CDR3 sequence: CASSFITGNYGYTF. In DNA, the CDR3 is TGTGCCAGCAGCTTTATCACAGGGAACTATGGCTACACCTTC.

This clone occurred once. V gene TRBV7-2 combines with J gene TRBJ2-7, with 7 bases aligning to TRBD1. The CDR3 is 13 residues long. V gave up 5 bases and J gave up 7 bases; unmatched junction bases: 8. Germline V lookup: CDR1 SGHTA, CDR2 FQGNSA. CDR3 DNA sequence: TGTGCCAGCAGCACACGACAGGGCTGGGAGCAGTACTTC. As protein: CASSTRQGWEQYF.

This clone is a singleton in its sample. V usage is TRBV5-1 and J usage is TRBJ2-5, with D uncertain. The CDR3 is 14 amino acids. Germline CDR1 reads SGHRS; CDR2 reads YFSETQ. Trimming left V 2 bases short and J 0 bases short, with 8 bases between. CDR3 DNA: TGCGCCAGCAGCTTTAGTACGGACCAAGAGACCCAGTACTTC. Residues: CASSFSTDQETQYF.

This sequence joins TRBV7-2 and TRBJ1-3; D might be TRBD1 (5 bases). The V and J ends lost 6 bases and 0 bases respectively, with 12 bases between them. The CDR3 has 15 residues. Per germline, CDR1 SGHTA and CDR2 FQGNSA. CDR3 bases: TGTGCCAGCAGTAAGGGGCCGTTCTCTGGAAACACCATATATTTT. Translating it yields CASSKGPFSGNTIYF.

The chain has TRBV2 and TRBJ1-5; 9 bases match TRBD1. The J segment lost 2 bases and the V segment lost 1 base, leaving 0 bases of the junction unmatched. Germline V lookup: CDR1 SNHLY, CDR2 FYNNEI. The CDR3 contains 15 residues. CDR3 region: CASSEGQGGNQPQHF. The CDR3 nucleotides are TGTGCCAGCAGTGAAGGACAGGGGGGCAATCAGCCCCAGCATTTT.

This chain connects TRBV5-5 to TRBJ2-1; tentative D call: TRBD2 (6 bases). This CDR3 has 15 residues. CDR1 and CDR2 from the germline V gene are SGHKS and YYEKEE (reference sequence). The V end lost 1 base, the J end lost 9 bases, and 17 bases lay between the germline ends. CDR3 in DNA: TGTGCCAGCAGCTTGTTCTCTAGCGCCGGGGGTGAGCAGTTCTTC. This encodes CASSLFSSAGGEQFF.

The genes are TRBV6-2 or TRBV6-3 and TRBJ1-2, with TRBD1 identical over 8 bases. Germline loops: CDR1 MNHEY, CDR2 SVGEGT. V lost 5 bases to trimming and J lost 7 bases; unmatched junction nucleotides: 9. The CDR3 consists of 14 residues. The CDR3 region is CASSKPTTGGGYTF. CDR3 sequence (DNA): TGTGCCAGCAGTAAGCCGACCACAGGGGGTGGCTACACCTTC.

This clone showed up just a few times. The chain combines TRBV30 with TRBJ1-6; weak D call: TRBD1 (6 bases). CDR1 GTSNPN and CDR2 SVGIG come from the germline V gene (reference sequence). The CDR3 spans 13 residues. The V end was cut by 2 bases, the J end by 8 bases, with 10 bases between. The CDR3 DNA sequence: TGTGCCTGGAGTCGGTCAGGGGATTCACCCCTCCACTTT. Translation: CAWSRSGDSPLHF.

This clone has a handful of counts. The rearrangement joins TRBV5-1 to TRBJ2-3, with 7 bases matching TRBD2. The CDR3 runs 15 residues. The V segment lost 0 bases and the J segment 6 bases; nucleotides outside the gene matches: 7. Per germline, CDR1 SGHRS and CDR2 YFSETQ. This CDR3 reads CASSLGGGSSDTQYF. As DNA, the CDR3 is TGCGCCAGCAGCTTGGGTGGCGGGAGTAGTGATACGCAGTATTTT.

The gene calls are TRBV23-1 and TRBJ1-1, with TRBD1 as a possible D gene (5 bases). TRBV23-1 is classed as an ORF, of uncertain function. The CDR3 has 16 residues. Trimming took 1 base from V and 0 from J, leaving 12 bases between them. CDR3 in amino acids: CASSQCVGGLNTEAFF. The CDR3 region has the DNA TGCGCCAGCAGTCAATGCGTTGGGGGGTTGAACACTGAAGCTTTCTTT.

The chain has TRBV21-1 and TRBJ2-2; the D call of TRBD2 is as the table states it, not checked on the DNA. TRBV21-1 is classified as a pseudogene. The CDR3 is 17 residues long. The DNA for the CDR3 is TGTGCCAGCAGCAAGGGAGGCGGGACCCCCCACACCGGGGAGCTGTTTTTT. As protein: CASSKGGGTPHTGELFF.

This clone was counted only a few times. CDR3 sequence: CASSFIAGNEQFF. The CDR3 DNA reads TGCGCCAGCAGCTTTATTGCGGGGAATGAGCAGTTCTTC. This chain uses TRBV5-1 with TRBJ2-1; weak D call: TRBD2 (6 bases). Germline V gene data show CDR1 as SGHRS and CDR2 as YFSETQ. The CDR3 is made up of 13 amino acids. Trimming cost V 2 bases and J 7 bases, with 10 bases left between them. Using reference TRBV5-1 and TRBJ2-1 for the parts outside the CDR3, the full variable domain is KAGVTQTPRYLIKTRGQQVTLSCSPISGHRSVSWYQQTPGQGLQFLFEYFSETQRNKGNFPGRFSGRQFSNSRSEMNVSTLELGDSALYLCASSFIAGNEQFFGPGTRLTVL.